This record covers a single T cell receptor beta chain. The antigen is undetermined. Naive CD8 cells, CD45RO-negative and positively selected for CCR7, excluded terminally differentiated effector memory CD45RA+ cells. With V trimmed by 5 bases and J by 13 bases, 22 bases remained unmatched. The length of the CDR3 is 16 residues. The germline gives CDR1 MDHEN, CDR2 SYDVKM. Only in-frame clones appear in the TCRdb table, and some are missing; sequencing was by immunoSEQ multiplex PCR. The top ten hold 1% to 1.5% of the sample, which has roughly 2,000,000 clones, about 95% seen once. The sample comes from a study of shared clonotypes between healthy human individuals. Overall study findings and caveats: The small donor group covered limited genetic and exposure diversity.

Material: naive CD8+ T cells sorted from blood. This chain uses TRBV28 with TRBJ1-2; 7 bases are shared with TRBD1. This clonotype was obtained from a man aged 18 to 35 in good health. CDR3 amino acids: CASSPRWVGTEMELTF. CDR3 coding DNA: TGTGCCAGCAGTCCCCGATGGGTAGGGACAGAGATGGAGCTCACCTTC.